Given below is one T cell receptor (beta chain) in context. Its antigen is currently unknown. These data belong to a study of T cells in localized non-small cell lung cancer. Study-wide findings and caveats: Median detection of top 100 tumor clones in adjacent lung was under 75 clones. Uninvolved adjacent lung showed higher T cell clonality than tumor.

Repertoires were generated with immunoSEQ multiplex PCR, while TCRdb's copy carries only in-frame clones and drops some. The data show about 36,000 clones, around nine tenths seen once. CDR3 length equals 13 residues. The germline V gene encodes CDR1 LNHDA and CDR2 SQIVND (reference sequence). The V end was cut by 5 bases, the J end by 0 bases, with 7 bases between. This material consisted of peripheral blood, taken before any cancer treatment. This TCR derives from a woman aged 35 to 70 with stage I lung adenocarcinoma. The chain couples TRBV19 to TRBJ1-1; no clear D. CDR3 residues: CASSVSVNTEAFF. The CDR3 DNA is TGTGCCAGTAGTGTATCAGTGAACACTGAAGCTTTCTTT.